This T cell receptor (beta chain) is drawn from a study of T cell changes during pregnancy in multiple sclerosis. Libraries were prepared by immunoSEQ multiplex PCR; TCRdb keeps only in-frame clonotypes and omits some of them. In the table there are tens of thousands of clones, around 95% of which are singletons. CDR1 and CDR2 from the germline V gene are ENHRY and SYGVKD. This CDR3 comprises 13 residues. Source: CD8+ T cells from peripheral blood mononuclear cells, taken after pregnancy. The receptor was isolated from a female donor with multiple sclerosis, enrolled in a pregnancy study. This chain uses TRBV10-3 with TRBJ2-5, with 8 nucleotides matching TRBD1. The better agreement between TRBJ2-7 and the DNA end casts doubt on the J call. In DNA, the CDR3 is TGTGCCATAGGGACAGGCTCCCTCTACGAGCAGTACTTC. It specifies CAIGTGSLYEQYF.